This is a list of T cell receptor beta chains from one sample in a study of blood T cell repertoires in COVID-19. Profiled with immunoSEQ multiplex PCR; TCRdb holds only in-frame clones, not every one. Of roughly 250,000 clones in the sample, roughly 90% were seen once. Sequences were obtained from peripheral blood. All receptors derive from a woman aged 25-40 years with COVID-19, enrolled during active disease. CDR3s include the opening cysteine and the closing phenylalanine or tryptophan. D genes are given only for firm matches. A row's size may be missing; if present it is once, few, many or a size class.

>13|TRBV28|TRBD1|.|TRBJ2-7
TGTGCCAGCAACCGGGACAGGGGTCTCGAGCAGTACTTC
CASNRDRGLEQYF
>20|TRBV24-1|TRBD2|.|TRBJ2-1
TGTGCCACCAGTGAAAACAGGGGACTAGCGGGGCCCCGGATCTACAATGAGCAGTTCTTC
CATSENRGLAGPRIYNEQFF
>13|TRBV27|.|.|TRBJ2-1
TGTGCCATCAGGGGGGCCAGCACTACGGAGCAGTTCTTC
CAIRGASTTEQFF
>13|TRBV7-6|.|.|TRBJ2-2
TGTGCCAGCAGCCTGCACAGGGCCGGGGAGCTGTTTTTT
CASSLHRAGELFF
>14|TRBV7-9|.|.|TRBJ1-6
TGTGCCAGCAGCTCGGCGGGAGTTAATTCACCCCTCCACTTT
CASSSAGVNSPLHF
>14|TRBV5-5|TRBD1|.|TRBJ2-7
TGTGCCAGCAGCTCAGGACAGGGGGCCTACGAGCAGTACTTC
CASSSGQGAYEQYF
>17|TRBV6-1|.|.|TRBJ2-1
TGTGCCAGCAGTGATGCAGGGAAGGTTAGTTCCTACAATGAGCAGTTCTTC
CASSDAGKVSSYNEQFF
>16|TRBV11-2|.|.|TRBJ2-7
TGTGCCAGCAGCTTCCTCCCAATACTCAAAACCTACGAGCAGTACTTC
CASSFLPILKTYEQYF
>14|TRBV29-1|.|.|TRBJ1-2
TGCAGCGTTGAATCACAGGGTTTGGGCTATGGCTACACCTTC
CSVESQGLGYGYTF
>15|TRBV5-6|.|.|TRBJ2-7
TGTGCCAGCAGCTTTACTAGGTTCATGTCCTACGAGCAGTACTTC
CASSFTRFMSYEQYF
>17|TRBV19|TRBD2|once|TRBJ2-1
TGTGCCAGGAGGGAGACTAGCGGGGGAAGTTCCTACAATGAGCAGTTCTTC
CARRETSGGSSYNEQFF
>15|TRBV4-1|TRBD1|.|TRBJ1-1
TGCGCCAGCAGCCAAGATCCCGGGACAGGGCGCATGGCTTTCTTT
CASSQDPGTGRMAFF
>14|TRBV11-2|.|few|TRBJ2-7
TGTGCCAGCAGCTTAGCAAATAGTCGGTACGAGCAGTACTTC
CASSLANSRYEQYF
>19|TRBV5-4|TRBD2|.|TRBJ2-3
TGTGCCAGCAGCGGAATGGGACTAGCGGGGGGTCACGGCACAGATACGCAGTATTTT
CASSGMGLAGGHGTDTQYF
>15|TRBV7-6|.|.|TRBJ2-7
TGTGCCAGCAGCCGCAGGACAGACCCCATCTCCGAGCAGTACTTC
CASSRRTDPISEQYF
>16|TRBV2|.|.|TRBJ1-6
TGTGCCAGCAGAGATGACCCCGGCGGCTATAATTCACCCCTCCACTTT
CASRDDPGGYNSPLHF
>17|TRBV9|.|.|TRBJ1-1
TGTGCCAGCAGCGTAGTCCAGCCCGGGACACTTAACACTGAAGCTTTCTTT
CASSVVQPGTLNTEAFF
>13|TRBV19|.|.|TRBJ1-1
TGTGCCAGTAGTATAGACGGTTACACTGAAGCTTTCTTT
CASSIDGYTEAFF
>14|TRBV2|.|once|TRBJ2-6
TGTGCCAGCAGCGAGAGAACTGGGGCCAACGTCCTGACTTTC
CASSERTGANVLTF
>15|TRBV11-2|TRBD1|few|TRBJ1-1
TGTGCCAGCAGCTTTGAGGACAGGGGTTCGACTGAAGCTTTCTTT
CASSFEDRGSTEAFF
>16|TRBV5-1|.|.|TRBJ2-5
TGCGCCAGCAGCCTGGGCGGGGTATATTCCGGGGAGACCCAGTACTTC
CASSLGGVYSGETQYF
>20|TRBV4-1|TRBD2|.|TRBJ2-2
TGCGCCAGCAGCCTCCACGGACTAGCGGGGGGGCCAAGGAGTACCGGGGAGCTGTTTTTT
CASSLHGLAGGPRSTGELFF
>12|TRBV27|TRBD2|.|TRBJ2-2
TGTGCCAGCAGGCGGGGGACCGGGGAGCTGTTTTTT
CASRRGTGELFF
>12|TRBV12-5|.|.|TRBJ2-2
TGTGCTAGTGGGGACAGCTCGAGGGAGCTGTTTTTT
CASGDSSRELFF
>18|TRBV18|TRBD1|.|TRBJ1-3
TGTGCCAGCTCACCGAGCCCCAGACAGGGGGCGTCTGGAAACACCATATATTTT
CASSPSPRQGASGNTIYF